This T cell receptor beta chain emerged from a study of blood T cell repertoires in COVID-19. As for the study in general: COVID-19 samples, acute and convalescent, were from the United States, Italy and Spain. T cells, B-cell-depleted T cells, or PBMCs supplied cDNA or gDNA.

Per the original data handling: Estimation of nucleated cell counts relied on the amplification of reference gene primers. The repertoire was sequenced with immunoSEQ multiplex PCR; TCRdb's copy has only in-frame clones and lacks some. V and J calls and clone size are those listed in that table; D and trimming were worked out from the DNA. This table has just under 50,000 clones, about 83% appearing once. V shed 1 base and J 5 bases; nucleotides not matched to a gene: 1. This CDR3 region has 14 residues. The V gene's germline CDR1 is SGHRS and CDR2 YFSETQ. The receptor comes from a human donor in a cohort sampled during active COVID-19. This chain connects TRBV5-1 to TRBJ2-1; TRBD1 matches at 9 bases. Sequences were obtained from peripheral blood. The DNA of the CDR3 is TGCGCCAGCAGCTTGTGGGACAGGGACAATGAGCAGTTCTTC. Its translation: CASSLWDRDNEQFF.